The present entry profiles one T cell receptor beta chain with its context. Its antigen is undetermined. Profiling relied on immunoSEQ multiplex PCR, and the TCRdb table lists in-frame clones only, not all of them. Counted here are tens of thousands of clones, about three quarters occurring once; the ten biggest clones make up 15% to 20%. After expansion with viral peptide pools in the ViraFEST assay, antigen-specific CD4+ T cells were sequenced. Cells that had been cultured for 10 days were the source of isolated CD4+ T cells. SARS-CoV-2 infection was confirmed by PCR in the person between March and December 2020. This entry comes from a study of vaccination effects on CD4 cells after COVID-19. Study-wide context: Sample provision by two convalescent patients occurred 16 days and one week before vaccination.

The CDR3 has 14 residues. The trim removed 4 bases at V and 8 bases at J, leaving 8 bases unmatched. CDR1 and CDR2 (germline): SGHVS, FQNEAQ. Findings of the study overall: Few convalescent patients were studied, and early post-infection samples were lacking. Among infection- and vaccine-induced clones, marked clonal contraction occurred late after vaccination.

The sequence was collected from a human donor who had a prior SARS-CoV-2 infection. The sample consisted of CD4+ T cells from PBMCs cultured with HCoV-NL63 spike peptides, taken before COVID-19 vaccination. The V call is TRBV7-8, the J call TRBJ1-2; 9 positions agree with TRBD1. This CDR3 is CASSSGWTGEGYTF. CDR3 sequence (DNA): TGTGCCAGCAGCTCCGGATGGACAGGGGAGGGCTACACCTTC.